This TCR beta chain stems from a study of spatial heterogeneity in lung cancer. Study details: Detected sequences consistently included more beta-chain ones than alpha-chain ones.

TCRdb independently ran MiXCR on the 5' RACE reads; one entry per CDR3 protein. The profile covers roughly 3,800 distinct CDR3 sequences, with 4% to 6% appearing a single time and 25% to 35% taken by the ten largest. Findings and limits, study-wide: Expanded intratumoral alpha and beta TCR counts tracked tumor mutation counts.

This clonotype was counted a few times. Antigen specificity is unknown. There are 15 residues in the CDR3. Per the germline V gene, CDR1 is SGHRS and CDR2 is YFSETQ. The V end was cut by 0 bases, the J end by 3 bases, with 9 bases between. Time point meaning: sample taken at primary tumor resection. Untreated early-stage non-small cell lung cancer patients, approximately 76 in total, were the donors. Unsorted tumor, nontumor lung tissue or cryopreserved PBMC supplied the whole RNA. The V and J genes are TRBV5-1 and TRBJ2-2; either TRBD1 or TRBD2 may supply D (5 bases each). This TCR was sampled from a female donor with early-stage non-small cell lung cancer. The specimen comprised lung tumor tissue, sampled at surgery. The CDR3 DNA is TGCGCCAGCAGCTTGGACGGGACCTACACCGGGGAGCTGTTTTTT. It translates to CASSLDGTYTGELFF.